Listed below are T cell receptor beta chains from one sample, sequenced in a study of tumor-infiltrating lymphocytes in oesophageal squamous cell carcinoma. In TCRdb, the PCR reads were re-called with MiXCR into one record per CDR3 protein. Among fewer than 20,000 distinct CDR3 sequences listed, around two fifths were seen once. The specimen sequenced was esophageal tumor tissue. Receptors originate from a male donor with esophageal squamous cell carcinoma. The CDR3 runs from the conserved cysteine through the conserved F or W. The order of the fields is CDR3 protein, J gene, V gene, clone size. Clone size is stated in some rows and not others, as once, few, many or a class when expanded.

cdr3_aa: CASSLEEATNNEQFF
j_call: TRBJ2-1
v_call: TRBV7-7
clone_size: few

cdr3_aa: CASSLNGDRGYEQYF
j_call: NA
v_call: TRBV11-2
clone_size: NA

cdr3_aa: CSAREGDGVVFSYEQYF
j_call: TRBJ2-7
v_call: TRBV20-1
clone_size: NA

cdr3_aa: CASSLGVSGSDTQYF
j_call: TRBJ2-3
v_call: TRBV7-6
clone_size: once

cdr3_aa: CASSLMGRAETQYF
j_call: TRBJ2-5
v_call: TRBV7-2
clone_size: few

cdr3_aa: CSARHGLGKGNEQFF
j_call: TRBJ2-1
v_call: TRBV20-1
clone_size: NA

cdr3_aa: CASSHAGARNYEQYF
j_call: TRBJ2-7
v_call: TRBV6-1
clone_size: NA

cdr3_aa: CSARAGGPNTGELYF
j_call: TRBJ2-3
v_call: TRBV20-1
clone_size: NA

cdr3_aa: CASRRGGYNEQFF
j_call: TRBJ2-1
v_call: TRBV6-1
clone_size: many

cdr3_aa: CASSSDRNNEQFF
j_call: TRBJ2-1
v_call: TRBV7-7
clone_size: NA

cdr3_aa: CASSPMGNYEQYF
j_call: TRBJ2-7
v_call: TRBV7-9
clone_size: NA

cdr3_aa: CASSLTGTPYYEQYF
j_call: NA
v_call: TRBV11-2
clone_size: NA

cdr3_aa: CASSCHYVQYF
j_call: TRBJ1-6
v_call: TRBV7-2
clone_size: NA

cdr3_aa: CASSSVLSSYEQYF
j_call: NA
v_call: TRBV7-2
clone_size: NA

cdr3_aa: CATSRDPQEGQPQHF
j_call: TRBJ1-5
v_call: TRBV15
clone_size: NA

cdr3_aa: CASSARDGYNEQFF
j_call: TRBJ2-1
v_call: TRBV7-4
clone_size: NA

cdr3_aa: CATSGTGSQPQHF
j_call: TRBJ1-5
v_call: TRBV24-1
clone_size: NA